A single sample is the source of the 3 T cell receptor beta chains below, sequenced in a study of blood T cell repertoires in COVID-19. Sequencing used immunoSEQ multiplex PCR; TCRdb keeps in-frame clones, though not all of them. The sample consists of about 36,000 clones, about 85% of them appearing once. The sequenced material came from peripheral blood. These receptors all come from a man in his sixties with acute or convalescent COVID-19.

This chain joins TRBV24-1 and TRBJ2-5; D call uncertain. Germline values: CDR1 KGHDR, CDR2 SFDVKD. Trimming cost V 5 bases and J 3 bases, with 9 bases left between them. The CDR3 runs 13 residues. Here the CDR3 DNA reads TGTGCCACCAGTGGAGGCAGAAAAGAGACCCAGTACTTC. Translated: CATSGGRKETQYF.

V usage is TRBV27 and J usage is TRBJ2-7, with 12 bases identical to TRBD1. Germline loops: CDR1 MNHEY, CDR2 SMNVEV (reference sequence). V shed 6 bases and J 6 bases; nucleotides not matched to a gene: 3. This CDR3 has 13 residues. CDR3 in amino acids: CASRGQGAFEQYF. CDR3 nucleotides: TGTGCCAGCAGGGGACAGGGGGCATTCGAGCAGTACTTC.

The chain uses TRBV10-3 and TRBJ2-3; 11 nucleotides match TRBD2. The V gene's germline CDR1 is ENHRY and CDR2 SYGVKD. The CDR3 spans 17 residues. Losses at the gene ends were 4 bases for V and 0 bases for J; bases not matched to a gene: 6. The CDR3 protein is CAISAGTSGGSTDTQYF. CDR3 DNA: TGTGCCATCAGTGCAGGGACTAGCGGAGGGAGCACAGATACGCAGTATTTT.